Presented here are 9 T cell receptor beta chains from one specimen sequenced in a study of human T cells and chemical hapten exposure. TCRdb redid the calling of the RACE reads with MiXCR, one entry per CDR3 protein. The sample contains a few hundred thousand distinct CDR3 sequences, around 6% of which appear only once. Described time point: patch test 2, 6 weeks after DPC sensitization. This sample's treatment: therapeutic diphenylcyclopropenone sensitization with weekly scalp DPC. The sequenced sample was whole blood, obtained in connection with sensitization to the hapten diphenylcyclopropenone (DPC). The origin of the receptors is a woman aged 18-30 years with alopecia areata. Some clones in this sample may be carry-over from other donors' samples.

In DNA, the CDR3 is TGTGCCAGCAGCTTAGCGGGGGTAGATAATTCACCCCTCCACTTT. It yields the protein CASSLAGVDNSPLHF. The chain couples TRBV7-9 to TRBJ1-6; D possibly corresponds to TRBD1 (5 bases). Deletions cut 0 bases from V and 5 bases from J, with 8 bases between. Germline lookup yields CDR1 SEHNR and CDR2 FQNEAQ (reference sequence). The CDR3 extends over 15 amino acids.

This chain connects TRBV7-2 to TRBJ1-5, with D possibly TRBD1 on 5 matching bases. Between the trimmed V and J ends, which lost 4 bases and 3 bases, there was a span of 10 bases. Germline values: CDR1 SGHTA, CDR2 FQGNSA. The CDR3 runs 14 residues. In nucleotides, the CDR3 is TGTGCCAGCAGCTCTCGACAGATCAATCAGCCCCAGCATTTT. Translation gives CASSSRQINQPQHF. Drawing the rest from reference TRBV7-2 and TRBJ1-5, the complete variable domain is GAGVSQSPSNKVTEKGKDVELRCDPISGHTALYWYRQSLGQGLEFLIYFQGNSAPDKSGLPSDRFSAERTGGSVSTLTIQRTQQEDSAVYLCASSSRQINQPQHFGDGTRLSIL.

This clonotype appeared many times. The chain carries TRBV20-1 and TRBJ1-6; D perhaps matches TRBD1 (5 bases). The germline V gene has CDR1 DFQATT and CDR2 SNEGSKA (reference sequence). Between the trimmed V and J ends, which lost 3 bases and 5 bases, there was a span of 8 bases. This CDR3 region has 13 residues. The CDR3 region has the DNA TGCAGTGCTAGGGGACTGAATAATTCACCCCTCCACTTT. Translated: CSARGLNNSPLHF.

This clonotype occurred a few times. This chain connects TRBV27 to TRBJ2-3, with 12 bases lining up with TRBD2. The CDR3 spans 15 residues. Looked up from germline, CDR1 is MNHEY and CDR2 is SMNVEV (reference sequence). J was trimmed by 5 bases and V by 5 bases; bases with no gene match: 5. In DNA form, the CDR3 reads TGTGCCAGCAGTATAGGACTAGCGGGGTTAGATACGCAGTATTTT. Its protein is CASSIGLAGLDTQYF.

This clonotype has more than one count but fewer than ten. CDR3 nucleotide sequence: TGCGCCAGCAGCTTGGGAAGCGGGGGCTCTCAAGAGACCCAGTACTTC. Translated: CASSLGSGGSQETQYF. The chain employs TRBV5-1 and TRBJ2-5; 8 bases fit TRBD2. The CDR3 loop spans 16 amino acids. V was pared by 0 bases and J by 2 bases, with 6 bases of the junction left unmatched. CDR1 and CDR2 from the germline V gene are SGHRS and YFSETQ.

This clonotype was seen at least ten times. The rearrangement uses TRBV28 and TRBJ1-1; D gene unclear. CDR3 length: 12 amino acids. The germline V gene has CDR1 MDHEN and CDR2 SYDVKM. V was cut by 6 bases and J by 0 bases, with 5 bases left in between. The CDR3 DNA sequence: TGTGCCAGCAGGGCGATGAACACTGAAGCTTTCTTT. Translated, it gives CASRAMNTEAFF.

CDR3 protein: CASSQEAGLNTEAFF. In nucleotides, the CDR3 is TGCGCCAGCAGCCAAGAAGCAGGCCTGAACACTGAAGCTTTCTTT. The genes are TRBV4-3 and TRBJ1-1; no firm D call. The CDR3 runs 15 residues. Germline CDR1 and CDR2: LGHNA and YSLEER. V shed 0 bases and J shed 0 bases, with 8 bases lying between them.

This clonotype was seen many times. The chain uses TRBV6-2 or TRBV6-3 and TRBJ1-5; the D is unclear. From germline, CDR1 is MNHEY and CDR2 SVGEGT. V was shortened by 6 bases and J by 6 bases, with 12 bases between the two germline ends. This CDR3 has 13 amino acids. CDR3 DNA: TGTGCCAGCAGCCCCGATTCTTTTCAGCCCCAGCATTTT. It translates to CASSPDSFQPQHF.

This clonotype came up once. The rearrangement links TRBV5-1 to TRBJ2-3; D possibly corresponds to TRBD2 (5 bases). Between the trimmed V and J ends, which lost 1 base and 4 bases, there was a span of 16 bases. The CDR3 loop spans 16 amino acids. In germline, CDR1 is SGHRS, CDR2 YFSETQ. CDR3 in DNA: TGCGCCAGCAGCTTGAGGGCCCTGGAGGTTGCAGATACGCAGTATTTT. Translated, it gives CASSLRALEVADTQYF.